This T cell receptor beta chain is from a study of identical twins. Of note for this clonotype: Its antigen is still unknown.

Points from the study as a whole: Researchers reported weaker excess twin sharing in beta out-of-frame sequences.

Losses at the gene ends were 4 bases for V and 7 bases for J; bases not matched to a gene: 16. The CDR3 is 18 residues long. CDR1 is LGHNA, CDR2 YSLEER, per germline. TCRdb re-derived calls from the 5' RACE reads in MiXCR, one entry per CDR3 protein. This repertoire shows roughly 720,000 distinct CDR3 sequences, 18% found once; its top ten account for less than 15%. This same sample was also part of a study on T cells expressing NK-cell markers. That paper adds: Over 5 donors carried dominant NKG2C+ clonotypes that made up roughly 1.0-8% of their CD8+ T cells.

The receptor's source is a young woman in good health. The chain joins TRBV4-3 to TRBJ2-2, with 9 positions matching TRBD1. Material for sequencing was PBMCs. Here the CDR3 DNA reads TGCGCCAGCAGCCCCTCTGTGGCTCTGACAGGGGGAATCGGGGAGCTGTTTTTT. As protein: CASSPSVALTGGIGELFF.